These 17 T cell receptor beta chains were sequenced from one sample in a study of cytomegalovirus exposure and HLA in healthy donors. A multiplex PCR was run with 60 Vbeta primers and 13 Jbeta primers. TCRdb's copy holds only in-frame clones and misses some; the assay was immunoSEQ multiplex PCR. The table lists a few hundred thousand clones, about 83% of them singletons. Specimen: PBMCs. The receptors here all came from a girl aged 5 to 17 in good health and CMV-seronegative.

As DNA, the CDR3 is TGTGCCAGCTCCGGGACAGTCCCCTACGAGCAGTACTTC. This gives the protein CASSGTVPYEQYF. The gene calls are TRBV19 and TRBJ2-7; 7 bases map to TRBD1. V shed 9 bases, J shed 2 bases, and the junction held 7 bases outside the gene matches. The CDR3 runs 13 residues. From germline, CDR1 is LNHDA and CDR2 SQIVND (reference sequence).

The gene calls are TRBV5-6 and TRBJ2-1; the D gene is possibly TRBD2 (5 bases). V was cut by 0 bases and J by 4 bases, with 14 bases left in between. The length of the CDR3 is 16 residues. Looked up from germline, CDR1 is SGHDT and CDR2 is YYEEEE. CDR3 residues: CASSLVGLARYNEQFF. For the CDR3, the DNA is TGTGCCAGCAGCTTGGTTGGGTTAGCGAGGTACAATGAGCAGTTCTTC. The whole variable domain, remainder taken from reference TRBV5-6 and TRBJ2-1, is DAGVTQSPTHLIKTRGQQVTLRCSPKSGHDTVSWYQQALGQGPQFIFQYYEEEERQRGNFPDRFSGHQFPNYSSELNVNALLLGDSALYLCASSLVGLARYNEQFFGPGTRLTVL.

This clone was counted between two and nine times. This chain joins TRBV7-2 and TRBJ1-5; possibly TRBD1 for D (6 bases). The CDR3 is 13 residues long. V was shortened by 5 bases and J by 4 bases, with 9 bases between the two germline ends. Germline V gives CDR1 SGHTA, CDR2 FQGNSA. CDR3: CASSQQGNQPQHF. In nucleotides, the CDR3 is TGTGCCAGCAGCCAACAGGGTAATCAGCCCCAGCATTTT.

In this sample, this clone turned up once. This chain uses TRBV30 with TRBJ2-3; the D is unclear. This CDR3 is built from 17 residues. Trimming stripped 0 bases from V and 1 base from J, with 17 bases between. Looked up from germline, CDR1 is GTSNPN and CDR2 is SVGIG (reference sequence). The CDR3 is CAWSVSHSVVGTDTQYF. CDR3 coding DNA: TGTGCCTGGAGTGTATCTCACAGTGTGGTAGGCACAGATACGCAGTATTTT.

This chain joins TRBV2 and TRBJ2-5, with 13 bases fitting TRBD2. CDR1 is SNHLY, CDR2 FYNNEI, per germline. CDR3 length: 15 amino acids. V lost 5 bases to trimming and J lost 3 bases; unmatched junction nucleotides: 3. This chain's CDR3 is CASSQTSGRKETQYF. In nucleotides, the CDR3 is TGTGCCAGCAGTCAGACTAGCGGGAGGAAAGAGACCCAGTACTTC.

The V call is TRBV6-5, the J call TRBJ1-2, with D possibly being TRBD1 (6 bases). From germline, CDR1 is MNHEY and CDR2 SVGAGI. CDR3 length: 13 amino acids. V shed 6 bases and J shed 8 bases, with 16 bases lying between them. CDR3 sequence (DNA): TGTGCCAGCAGCCAGGGGTCGGCTATGGGCTACACCTTC. It is translated as CASSQGSAMGYTF.

The V call is TRBV6-5, the J call TRBJ2-7, with 12 bases matching TRBD2. The germline V gene encodes CDR1 MNHEY and CDR2 SVGAGI. The V and J ends lost 0 bases and 6 bases, in that order; junction bases with no gene match: 6. The CDR3 consists of 16 residues. The CDR3 nucleotides read TGTGCCAGCAGTTACTCTCGGACTAGCGGGGCGGTCGAGCAGTACTTC. Translation: CASSYSRTSGAVEQYF.

The chain recombines TRBV7-2 with TRBJ1-2; 8 nucleotides line up with TRBD1. Germline loops: CDR1 SGHTA, CDR2 FQGNSA. The CDR3 is 14 amino acids. V lost 5 bases, J lost 1 base, and 3 bases stayed unmatched. CDR3 residues: CASSGTGGNYGYTF. CDR3 sequence (DNA): TGTGCCAGCAGCGGAACAGGGGGTAACTATGGCTACACCTTC.

In its sample, this clone was seen a few times. The rearrangement uses TRBV19 and TRBJ1-1; 7 positions match TRBD1. The CDR3 has 13 residues. J lost 5 bases, V lost 9 bases, and 9 bases had no gene match. Germline values: CDR1 LNHDA, CDR2 SQIVND (reference sequence). The CDR3 here is CASAVGGQTEAFF. The CDR3 DNA sequence: TGTGCCAGCGCCGTAGGGGGCCAGACTGAAGCTTTCTTT.

As regards this clone: The junction and the germline gene differ at one end; a read error may be behind it. The chain has TRBV2 and TRBJ2-7, with 7 bases lining up with TRBD1. The CDR3 is 12 residues long. Germline-derived CDR1 and CDR2 are SNHLY and FYNNEI. The CDR3 spells CASSRNRQGERF. Here the CDR3 DNA reads TGTGCCAGCAGCCGAAATCGACAGGGCGAGCGCTTC.

In its sample, this clone was seen once. V usage is TRBV5-1 and J usage is TRBJ2-3; 10 bases line up with TRBD2. V was pared by 2 bases and J by 5 bases, with 11 bases of the junction left unmatched. CDR3 length equals 17 residues. The germline V gene encodes CDR1 SGHRS and CDR2 YFSETQ. The CDR3 region is CASSLSAGGPDGDTQYF. CDR3 in DNA: TGCGCCAGCAGCTTATCAGCGGGAGGGCCTGACGGAGATACGCAGTATTTT.

This chain connects TRBV5-5 to TRBJ1-4, with D possibly TRBD1 on 6 matching bases. V was pared by 4 bases and J by 4 bases, with 11 bases between. The CDR3 runs 14 residues. CDR1 SGHKS and CDR2 YYEKEE come from the germline V gene (reference sequence). The CDR3 DNA follows: TGTGCCAGCAGCGCTGGGGGCCTTAATGAAAAACTGTTTTTT. Translation gives CASSAGGLNEKLFF.

This rearrangement joins TRBV6-1 to TRBJ1-6; 10 positions match TRBD1. The germline V gene encodes CDR1 MNHNS and CDR2 SASEGT. J was trimmed by 1 base and V by 6 bases; bases with no gene match: 0. CDR3 length: 15 residues. CDR3 nucleotide sequence: TGTGCCAGCAGGGGACAGGGGTCCTATAATTCACCCCTCCACTTT. Amino acid sequence: CASRGQGSYNSPLHF.

The V gene is TRBV19, the J gene TRBJ2-7; D is uncertain. CDR1 and CDR2 (germline): LNHDA, SQIVND (reference sequence). CDR3 length: 16 amino acids. Trimming took 7 bases from V and 5 from J, leaving 24 bases between them. DNA for the CDR3: TGTGCCAGTAATCCCGTTCGTGCCTTCGCGGTCGACGAGCAGTACTTC. This translates into CASNPVRAFAVDEQYF.

This clone occurred a few times. The chain employs TRBV9 and TRBJ1-2; 10 bases agree with TRBD1. V lost 3 bases, J lost 7 bases, and 6 bases stayed unmatched. From germline, CDR1 is SGDLS and CDR2 YYNGEE. CDR3 length: 14 residues. CDR3 sequence (DNA): TGTGCCAGCAGCGAGAGACAGGGGGCCCCTGGCTACACCTTC. This encodes CASSERQGAPGYTF. Variable domain in full (rest from reference TRBV9 and TRBJ1-2): DSGVTQTPKHLITATGQRVTLRCSPRSGDLSVYWYQQSLDQGLQFLIQYYNGEERAKGNILERFSAQQFPDLHSELNLSSLELGDSALYFCASSERQGAPGYTFGSGTRLTVV.

V and J are TRBV7-3 and TRBJ1-2; no clear D. The CDR3 runs to 13 residues. The V gene's germline CDR1 is SGHTA and CDR2 FQGTGA. Trimming stripped 1 base from V and 6 bases from J, with 9 bases between. CDR3 in amino acids: CASSLSDGDGYTF. The CDR3, as DNA: TGTGCCAGCAGCTTAAGTGACGGAGATGGCTACACCTTC.

This clone showed up just once. The chain carries TRBV27 and TRBJ2-3; D is unclear. Germline lookup yields CDR1 MNHEY and CDR2 SMNVEV (reference sequence). The CDR3 is 11 residues long. The ends were cut back, 10 bases at V and 2 bases at J, with 7 bases in the middle. The CDR3 here is CATKITDTQYF. CDR3 sequence (DNA): TGTGCCACCAAAATCACAGATACGCAGTATTTT.